This TCR beta chain was observed in a study of cytomegalovirus exposure and HLA in healthy donors. Findings of the study overall: Differences between HLA loci emerged in a later analysis of TCR association rates, with DRB1 most and HLA-C fewest.

A multiplex PCR was run with 60 Vbeta primers and 13 Jbeta primers. The table came from immunoSEQ multiplex PCR; TCRdb's copy has only in-frame clones and leaves some out. This table has around 180,000 clones, 84% appearing once. As regards this clone: The antigen is unknown.

Regarding donors, all were healthy bone marrow donors. Losses at the gene ends were 7 bases for V and 0 bases for J; bases not matched to a gene: 15. The germline gives CDR1 SNHLY, CDR2 FYNNEI. There are 19 residues in the CDR3. The sequence was collected from a girl between 2 and 10 years old in good health and CMV-seropositive. The source material was PBMCs. The genes are TRBV2 and TRBJ2-4, with 10 bases that match TRBD1. CDR3 nucleotide sequence: TGTGCCAGCATTACGCCAAACCAGGGACAGGGGCTAGCCAAAAACATTCAGTACTTC. Protein product: CASITPNQGQGLAKNIQYF.